Below, one TCR beta chain is given with its context. What it binds is not known. Amplification used 60 Vbeta primers and 13 Jbeta primers. TCRdb's table, derived via immunoSEQ multiplex PCR, lists solely in-frame clones and lacks some. The sample yields 150,000 or so clones, approximately 82% seen once. The data derive from a study of cytomegalovirus exposure and HLA in healthy donors. Study information: Membership in the Caucasian-associated ancestry cluster was found for about 80% of 350 to 450 genotyped donors. General study results and limits: Presence/absence analyses took donor sequencing depth as roughly uniform. The study put 150 or so TCR beta chains on its list as cytomegalovirus-associated. Later work found most CMV-associated TCR beta chains apparently HLA-restricted.

The V gene's germline CDR1 is GTSNPN and CDR2 SVGIG (reference sequence). Trimming removed 5 bases at V and 4 bases at J, with 14 bases between. The CDR3 is 14 amino acids. The sample taken for sequencing was PBMCs. V gene TRBV30 combines with J gene TRBJ2-2; tentatively, D is TRBD2 (7 bases). The TCR was taken from a man in his fifties in good health and CMV-seropositive. Here the CDR3 DNA reads TGTGCCTGGGGGGGGGCACGGGGCACCGGGGAGCTGTTTTTT. Translated: CAWGGARGTGELFF.